These 26 T cell receptor beta chains originate from one sample sequenced in a study of blood T cell repertoires in COVID-19. Clones were sequenced by immunoSEQ multiplex PCR, and TCRdb holds only the in-frame ones, with some missing. Of 350,000 or so clones detected, 92% appear once; the ten largest clones hold roughly 18%. Sample: PBMCs or T cells enriched from blood (not recorded which). These receptors all come from a woman aged 25 to 45 who had recovered from COVID-19.

V usage is TRBV5-4 and J usage is TRBJ1-1; D is ambiguous. This CDR3 is built from 13 residues. Germline loops: CDR1 SGHNT, CDR2 YYREEE (reference sequence). V was trimmed by 2 bases and J by 4 bases, leaving 9 bases between them. The CDR3 reads CASSLSAGTEAFF. For the CDR3, the DNA is TGTGCCAGCAGCTTATCTGCGGGCACTGAAGCTTTCTTT.

This clone was observed a single time. This chain connects TRBV28 to TRBJ1-5; D is ambiguous. The CDR3 contains 14 residues. From germline, CDR1 is MDHEN and CDR2 SYDVKM. Trimming removed 5 bases at V and 2 bases at J, with 10 bases between. The CDR3 is CASSPHSRNQPQHF. The CDR3, as DNA: TGTGCCAGCAGTCCCCACAGCCGCAATCAGCCCCAGCATTTT.

This clone was seen once. V gene TRBV6-2 or TRBV6-3 combines with J gene TRBJ1-5, with a possible D match to TRBD1 (6 bases). Trimming shortened V by 6 bases and J by 2 bases, and 14 bases separated the two germline ends. This CDR3 spans 15 amino acids. Germline CDR1 MNHEY, CDR2 SVGEGT. The CDR3 loop reads CASSRDTRRNQPQHF. DNA for the CDR3: TGTGCCAGCAGCCGGGACACGAGGCGCAATCAGCCCCAGCATTTT.

V and J are TRBV2 and TRBJ2-1; 12 bases are a match to TRBD2. The CDR3 is 14 residues long. Germline trimming cut 6 bases from V and 8 bases from J; bases unmatched to any gene: 5. Germline assignment: CDR1 SNHLY and CDR2 FYNNEI. Written as DNA, the CDR3 is TGTGCCAGCAGGAGACTAGCGGGAGTAGATGAGCAGTTCTTC. Residues: CASRRLAGVDEQFF. The whole variable domain, filled in from reference TRBV2 and TRBJ2-1, reads EPEVTQTPSHQVTQMGQEVILRCVPISNHLYFYWYRQILGQKVEFLVSFYNNEISEKSEIFDDQFSVERPDGSNFTLKIRSTKLEDSAMYFCASRRLAGVDEQFFGPGTRLTVL.

This chain connects TRBV28 to TRBJ1-4; weak D call: TRBD1 (5 bases). Trimming removed 5 bases at V and 0 bases at J, with 10 bases between. The germline V gene encodes CDR1 MDHEN and CDR2 SYDVKM. The CDR3 is 15 residues long. CDR3 amino acids: CASSPPGTTNEKLFF. CDR3 coding DNA: TGTGCCAGCAGTCCCCCAGGGACAACTAATGAAAAACTGTTTTTT. The full variable domain, rest sourced from reference TRBV28 and TRBJ1-4, is DVKVTQSSRYLVKRTGEKVFLECVQDMDHENMFWYRQDPGLGLRLIYFSYDVKMKEKGDIPEGYSVSREKKERFSLILESASTNQTSMYLCASSPPGTTNEKLFFGSGTQLSVL.

This clone was observed a single time. The V call is TRBV6-2 or TRBV6-3, the J call TRBJ2-5; TRBD1 is a possible D gene (6 bases). The germline V gene has CDR1 MNHEY and CDR2 SVGEGT. Trimming stripped 2 bases from V and 1 base from J, with 8 bases between. The CDR3 has 14 residues. CDR3 amino acids: CASSYRTAQETQYF. CDR3 in DNA: TGTGCCAGCAGTTACCGGACAGCCCAAGAGACCCAGTACTTC.

The V and J genes are TRBV28 and TRBJ1-1, with D possibly TRBD1 on 5 matching bases. Germline lookup yields CDR1 MDHEN and CDR2 SYDVKM. The CDR3 runs to 17 residues. V lost 5 bases and J 3 bases, leaving 22 bases between the germline ends. DNA for the CDR3: TGTGCCAGCAGTATCTCAGGGCTCACCTCCGCAGACACTGAAGCTTTCTTT. It yields the protein CASSISGLTSADTEAFF.

The chain joins TRBV2 to TRBJ2-2, with 8 bases identical to TRBD2. With V trimmed by 2 bases and J by 6 bases, 8 bases remained unmatched. CDR3 length: 16 amino acids. Germline V lookup: CDR1 SNHLY, CDR2 FYNNEI. CDR3 sequence: CASSETGTRRSGELFF. CDR3 nucleotides: TGTGCCAGCAGTGAAACCGGGACTAGAAGGTCCGGGGAGCTGTTTTTT.

The rearrangement joins TRBV24-1 to TRBJ1-1; weak D call: TRBD1 (5 bases). Germline loops: CDR1 KGHDR, CDR2 SFDVKD. The V end lost 0 bases, the J end lost 0 bases, and 10 bases lay between the germline ends. The CDR3 has 16 residues. The CDR3: CATSDLQGPMNTEAFF. CDR3 DNA sequence: TGTGCCACCAGTGATTTGCAGGGCCCCATGAACACTGAAGCTTTCTTT.

The rearrangement uses TRBV3-1 (or the pseudogene TRBV3-2) and TRBJ2-1, with 8 bases that match TRBD2. CDR3 size: 14 residues. Germline CDR1 LGHDT, CDR2 YNNKEL (reference sequence). The junction had 5 bases not matched to a gene; V was cut back by 2 bases and J by 8 bases. Here the CDR3 DNA reads TGTGCCAGCAGCCAACGGGGACTAGGGGATGAGCAGTTCTTC. Protein sequence: CASSQRGLGDEQFF.

The gene calls are TRBV19 and TRBJ1-4, with unresolved D. The germline V and J ends were trimmed by 1 base and 4 bases, with 13 bases remaining between them. The CDR3 has 16 amino acids. CDR1 and CDR2 (germline): LNHDA, SQIVND (reference sequence). The CDR3 region is CASSIGSRTINEKLFF. The CDR3 coding sequence is TGTGCCAGTAGTATAGGGTCTCGAACTATTAATGAAAAACTGTTTTTT.

V usage is TRBV6-2 or TRBV6-3 and J usage is TRBJ2-2, with a weak D call TRBD1 (6 bases). Germline-derived CDR1 and CDR2 are MNHEY and SVGEGT. CDR3 size: 12 residues. V was clipped by 0 bases and J by 13 bases, with 9 bases between them. This chain's CDR3 is CASSYSLQGLFF. The CDR3 coding sequence is TGTGCCAGCAGTTACTCGTTACAGGGGCTGTTTTTT.

The chain employs TRBV30 and TRBJ1-1; D gene uncertain. Germline CDR1 reads GTSNPN; CDR2 reads SVGIG (reference sequence). The V end was cut by 4 bases, the J end by 0 bases, with 6 bases between. The length of the CDR3 is 12 residues. The CDR3 DNA reads as TGTGCCTGGAACCGGTTGAACACTGAAGCTTTCTTT. This translates into CAWNRLNTEAFF. The full variable domain, in which reference TRBV30 and TRBJ1-1 provide the parts outside the CDR3, is SQTIHQWPATLVQPVGSPLSLECTVEGTSNPNLYWYRQAAGRGLQLLFYSVGIGQISSEVPQNLSASRPQDRQFILSSKKLLLSDSGFYLCAWNRLNTEAFFGQGTRLTVV.

The chain is built from TRBV5-4 and TRBJ2-1, with 9 bases aligning to TRBD2. The CDR3 totals 15 residues. Trimming took 4 bases from V and 4 from J; bases not matched to a gene: 6. The germline V gene has CDR1 SGHNT and CDR2 YYREEE (reference sequence). The CDR3 loop reads CASSTRGGAYNEQFF. CDR3 in DNA: TGTGCCAGCAGCACTCGCGGGGGGGCTTACAATGAGCAGTTCTTC.

The chain uses TRBV20-1 and TRBJ1-1; D is ambiguous. Trimming removed 3 bases at V and 1 base at J, with 9 bases between. Germline lookup yields CDR1 DFQATT and CDR2 SNEGSKA (reference sequence). There are 13 residues in the CDR3. The CDR3 nucleotides are TGCAGTGCTAGTGGACTCCCGAACACTGAAGCTTTCTTT. Protein sequence: CSASGLPNTEAFF.

The chain joins TRBV6-5 to TRBJ2-1, with 11 bases fitting TRBD2. J lost 3 bases, V lost 5 bases, and 3 bases had no gene match. Germline assignment: CDR1 MNHEY and CDR2 SVGAGI. The CDR3 length is 15 residues. The CDR3 loop reads CASSPLAGDYNEQFF. The CDR3, as DNA: TGTGCCAGCAGTCCACTAGCGGGAGACTACAATGAGCAGTTCTTC.

The rearrangement joins TRBV5-4 to TRBJ2-3; 8 nucleotides align to TRBD1. V was clipped by 1 base and J by 3 bases; unmatched bases: 1. Germline V gives CDR1 SGHNT, CDR2 YYREEE (reference sequence). The CDR3 has 14 amino acids. Written as DNA, the CDR3 is TGTGCCAGCAGCTTGAACAGGGGGACAGATACGCAGTATTTT. This sequence encodes CASSLNRGTDTQYF.

With regard to this clone: Other DNA sequences in the sample encode the same CDR3. The gene calls are TRBV28 and TRBJ2-7; the match to TRBD1 covers 7 bases. The germline V gene has CDR1 MDHEN and CDR2 SYDVKM. CDR3 length: 14 amino acids. J lost 1 base, V lost 4 bases, and 4 bases had no gene match. The DNA for the CDR3 is TGTGCCAGCAGTTCCCCGGGACAGTCCTACGAGCAGTACTTC. The encoded protein is CASSSPGQSYEQYF. Filled out from reference TRBV28 and TRBJ2-7, the complete variable domain reads DVKVTQSSRYLVKRTGEKVFLECVQDMDHENMFWYRQDPGLGLRLIYFSYDVKMKEKGDIPEGYSVSREKKERFSLILESASTNQTSMYLCASSSPGQSYEQYFGPGTRLTVT.

This sequence joins TRBV24-1 and TRBJ1-3; 7 nucleotides line up with TRBD1. The CDR3 has 16 amino acids. The V gene's germline CDR1 is KGHDR and CDR2 SFDVKD. With 7 bases clipped from V and 0 bases from J, the junction kept 8 bases outside the gene matches. CDR3 region: CATRRRTGASGNTIYF. CDR3 bases: TGTGCCACCAGGAGAAGGACAGGCGCCTCTGGAAACACCATATATTTT.

V is TRBV6-4 and J is TRBJ1-5; 10 bases align to TRBD1. With V trimmed by 6 bases and J by 1 base, 12 bases remained unmatched. From germline, CDR1 is MRHNA and CDR2 SNTAGT. The CDR3 length is 18 residues. CDR3 sequence (DNA): TGTGCCAGCAGACTACGGGACAGGGGTCATTGCAGCAATCAGCCCCAGCATTTT. Translated: CASRLRDRGHCSNQPQHF.

The chain links TRBV29-1 to TRBJ2-5, with D possibly being TRBD1 (5 bases). The length of the CDR3 is 14 residues. Trimming took 7 bases from V and 4 from J, leaving 19 bases between them. CDR1 and CDR2 (germline): SQVTM, ANQGSEA. Written as DNA, the CDR3 is TGCAGCGCGGTAGGAAGGGTACAGGCAGAGACCCAGTACTTC. It codes for CSAVGRVQAETQYF.

This chain links TRBV6-5 with TRBJ1-1, with 7 bases matching TRBD1. This CDR3 has 13 residues. V shed 0 bases and J 13 bases; nucleotides not matched to a gene: 8. Germline assignment: CDR1 MNHEY and CDR2 SVGAGI. The CDR3 is CASSYSSYRGVFF. The CDR3 nucleotides read TGTGCCAGCAGTTACTCGAGCTACAGGGGAGTTTTCTTT.

The chain joins TRBV6-5 to TRBJ1-4; 8 bases align to TRBD1. The V gene end was trimmed by 5 bases and the J gene end by 8 bases; junction bases not matched to a gene: 10. The CDR3 covers 15 residues. Germline V gene data show CDR1 as MNHEY and CDR2 as SVGAGI. CDR3 DNA: TGTGCCAGCAGTCAGCGGACAGGGAGAGGCGAAAAACTGTTTTTT. It is translated as CASSQRTGRGEKLFF.

This clone appeared a single time. The chain has TRBV19 and TRBJ1-4; D remains ambiguous. Between the trimmed V and J ends, which lost 8 bases and 4 bases, there was a span of 17 bases. Germline V gene lookup returns CDR1 LNHDA and CDR2 SQIVND (reference sequence). The CDR3 length is 15 residues. The CDR3 DNA reads as TGTGCCAGTCGCTCGGGGAGCGCTAATAATGAAAAACTGTTTTTT. Its translation: CASRSGSANNEKLFF. Full variable domain (rest looked up from reference TRBV19 and TRBJ1-4): DGGITQSPKYLFRKEGQNVTLSCEQNLNHDAMYWYRQDPGQGLRLIYYSQIVNDFQKGDIAEGYSVSREKKESFPLTVTSAQKNPTAFYLCASRSGSANNEKLFFGSGTQLSVL.

The chain links TRBV18 to TRBJ1-6; D not certain. The V end lost 3 bases, the J end lost 0 bases, and 15 bases lay between the germline ends. This CDR3 has 18 amino acids. Germline V gene sequence: CDR1 KGHSH, CDR2 LQKENI. The CDR3: CASSPSSISSSYNSPLHF. The CDR3 DNA reads TGTGCCAGCTCACCTAGCAGTATTTCGAGCTCCTATAATTCACCCCTCCACTTT.

This clone was seen only once. The chain recombines TRBV18 with TRBJ1-5; D uncertain. This CDR3 spans 16 amino acids. Germline CDR1 and CDR2: KGHSH and LQKENI. Trimming cost V 6 bases and J 3 bases, with 18 bases left between them. The CDR3 bases are TGTGCCAGCTCTCCCCTTATGCGGGGAGACAATCAGCCCCAGCATTTT. This translates into CASSPLMRGDNQPQHF.